This T cell receptor beta chain was identified during a study of human T cells and chemical hapten exposure. Whole-study context: Alopecia areata, totalis or universalis affected patients who were mostly female. Per-sample TCR yield variation was attributed mainly to small pooled library volume differences.

This clonotype appeared a few times. The antigen is not known. Sample time point: patch test 1, 2 weeks after DPC sensitization. Treatment described: therapeutic diphenylcyclopropenone sensitization with weekly scalp DPC. Findings and limits, study-wide: Alopecia was present in the donors, so their immune response may differ from healthy people's. Controls had significantly fewer large CDR3 similarity clusters than were formed by expanded TCRs.

TCRdb called the RACE reads again in MiXCR, with one record for every CDR3 protein. The sample has over 75,000 distinct CDR3 sequences; around 7% are singletons. This receptor was obtained from a woman aged 25 to 39 with alopecia areata. Some clones in this sample may be carry-over from other donors' samples. The specimen was whole blood, collected in connection with sensitization to the hapten diphenylcyclopropenone (DPC).

Here the CDR3 DNA reads TGTGCCAGCAGCTCTAAGCGGGGGTTCTCCTACGAGCAGTACTTC. The encoded protein is CASSSKRGFSYEQYF. The genes are TRBV5-4 and TRBJ2-7; 8 bases are shared with TRBD2. The CDR3 contains 15 residues. Per the germline V gene, CDR1 is SGHNT and CDR2 is YYREEE (reference sequence). The ends lost 3 bases at V and 0 bases at J; junction bases unmatched: 5.